The clone carrying this T cell receptor (beta chain) turned up a few times. The data originate from a study of blood T cells in healthy people across ages. A second PCR, run for about 7 to 11 cycles, used a sample-barcoded 5' primer plus a J-beta primer mix. Samples each returned at least 3 million CDR3-containing paired-end reads. TCRdb redid the calling of the 5' RACE reads with MiXCR, one entry per CDR3 protein. The sample gives hundreds of thousands of distinct CDR3 sequences, around 21% of which show up once; more than 3% is in the top ten. The length of the CDR3 is 15 residues. The germline V gene has CDR1 SGHAT and CDR2 FQNNGV. The J segment lost 3 bases and the V segment lost 4 bases, leaving 9 bases of the junction unmatched.

The sample comprised blood. The chain combines TRBV11-2 with TRBJ2-7, with 7 bases that match TRBD1. The clonotype was recovered from a man in his 70s in good health. The CDR3 DNA follows: TGTGCCAGCAGCTCAGGGACAGAGGGGAACTACGAGCAGTACTTC. This translates into CASSSGTEGNYEQYF.